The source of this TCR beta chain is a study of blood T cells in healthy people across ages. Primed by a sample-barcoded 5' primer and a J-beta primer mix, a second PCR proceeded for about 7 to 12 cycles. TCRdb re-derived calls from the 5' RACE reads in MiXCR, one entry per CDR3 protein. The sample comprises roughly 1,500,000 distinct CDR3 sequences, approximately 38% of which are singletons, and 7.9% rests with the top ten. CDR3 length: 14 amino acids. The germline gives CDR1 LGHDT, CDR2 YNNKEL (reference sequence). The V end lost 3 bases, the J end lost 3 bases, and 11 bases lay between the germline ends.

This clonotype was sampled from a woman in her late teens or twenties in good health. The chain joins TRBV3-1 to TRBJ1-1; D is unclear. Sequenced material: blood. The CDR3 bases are TGTGCCAGCAGCCAGCCCGGGTGGGACACTGAAGCTTTCTTT. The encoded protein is CASSQPGWDTEAFF. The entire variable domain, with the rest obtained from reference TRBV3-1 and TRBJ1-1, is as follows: DTAVSQTPKYLVTQMGNDKSIKCEQNLGHDTMYWYKQDSKKFLKIMFSYNNKELIINETVPNRFSPKSPDKAHLNLHINSLELGDSAVYFCASSQPGWDTEAFFGQGTRLTVV.